This entry lists 8 T cell receptor beta chains sequenced from one sample in a study of T-cell reconstitution after alpha-beta-depleted transplantation in children. As it was prepared, the TCRbeta library received unique molecular identifiers. MiXCR, run by TCRdb on the PCR reads, gives a single entry per CDR3 protein. The sample includes more than 500,000 distinct CDR3 sequences, around 10% of them seen just once. The sequences come from PBMCs, mostly from graft donor cells, collected 180 days after TCRalphabeta/CD19-depleted stem cell transplant. The source of these receptors is a female patient aged 2-15 years who had a stem cell transplant for aplastic anemia, so the T cells may come from the graft donor.

This clonotype came up many times. The chain couples TRBV9 to TRBJ1-2, with 9 bases identical to TRBD1. Germline V CDR1 and CDR2: SGDLS, YYNGEE. The trim removed 3 bases at V and 8 bases at J, leaving 14 bases unmatched. The CDR3 contains 16 residues. The CDR3 coding sequence is TGTGCCAGCAGCGACGGACAGGGGCGCGCTAGACGCGGCTACACCTTC. Protein: CASSDGQGRARRGYTF.

This clonotype was counted ten times or more. The rearrangement links TRBV2 to TRBJ2-7; D may match TRBD1 or TRBD2 (5 bases each). CDR1 SNHLY and CDR2 FYNNEI come from the germline V gene. Between the trimmed V and J ends, which lost 8 bases and 0 bases, there was a span of 11 bases. CDR3 size: 13 residues. The CDR3 coding sequence is TGTGCCAGCGGGGACGGAGGCTCCTACGAGCAGTACGTC. This encodes CASGDGGSYEQYV.

The chain combines TRBV4-1 with TRBJ2-1; 9 bases are a match to TRBD2. V lost 2 bases, J lost 0 bases, and 5 bases stayed unmatched. There are 17 residues in the CDR3. Germline CDR1 MGHRA, CDR2 YSYEKL. Here the CDR3 reads CASSQLGLASSYNEQFF. The CDR3 DNA follows: TGCGCCAGCAGCCAACTCGGACTAGCGAGCTCCTACAATGAGCAGTTCTTC.

In this sample, this clonotype turned up a few times. V usage is TRBV5-1 and J usage is TRBJ1-1, with a possible D match to TRBD1 (6 bases). From germline, CDR1 is SGHRS and CDR2 YFSETQ. Trimming cost V 3 bases and J 1 base, with 13 bases left between them. The CDR3 extends over 15 amino acids. The CDR3 DNA reads TGCGCCAGCAGCTCCAGGGGCGCGACGAACACTGAAGCTTTCTTT. It specifies CASSSRGATNTEAFF. Full variable domain (rest looked up from reference TRBV5-1 and TRBJ1-1): KAGVTQTPRYLIKTRGQQVTLSCSPISGHRSVSWYQQTPGQGLQFLFEYFSETQRNKGNFPGRFSGRQFSNSRSEMNVSTLELGDSALYLCASSSRGATNTEAFFGQGTRLTVV.

Details on this clonotype: One junction end disagrees with the germline gene, perhaps due to a read error. The chain links TRBV29-1 to TRBJ2-6; weak D call: TRBD2 (7 bases). Germline CDR1 and CDR2: SQVTM and ANQGSEA. The CDR3 is made up of 16 amino acids. The DNA of the CDR3 is TGCAGCGTTGAGGCAAAAGGGGGGGCCGGGGCCAACGGCCTGACTTTC. Encoded protein: CSVEAKGGAGANGLTF.

The chain combines TRBV29-1 with TRBJ1-1; D may be TRBD1 (6 bases). This CDR3 is 12 amino acids long. Germline V lookup: CDR1 SQVTM, CDR2 ANQGSEA. Trimming removed 2 bases at V and 6 bases at J, with 10 bases between. The DNA for the CDR3 is TGCAGCGTTGAAAGGGGGTGGGCTGAAGCTTTCTTT. Its protein is CSVERGWAEAFF.

This chain links TRBV11-1 with TRBJ2-1, with TRBD2 matching over 9 bases. Germline V gives CDR1 SGHAT, CDR2 FQDESV (reference sequence). The CDR3 runs to 15 residues. V trimming: 1 base; J trimming: 10 bases; junction bases outside the gene matches: 8. CDR3 coding DNA: TGTGCCAGCAGCTTAGTTGCGGGAGGGATATTAGAGCAGTTCTTC. Protein: CASSLVAGGILEQFF.

This clonotype was counted many times. The rearrangement links TRBV6-5 to TRBJ2-3, with TRBD1 identical over 7 bases. Germline V lookup: CDR1 MNHEY, CDR2 SVGAGI. The junction had 13 bases not matched to a gene; V was cut back by 7 bases and J by 3 bases. This CDR3 comprises 16 residues. In DNA form, the CDR3 reads TGTGCCAGCACCCCGGGATGGGACAGAGTTACAGATACGCAGTATTTT. Protein product: CASTPGWDRVTDTQYF.